This T cell receptor (beta chain) derives from a study of blood T cell repertoires in COVID-19. Study context: The United States, Italy and Spain were the sources of the acute and convalescent COVID-19 samples. T cells, B-cell-depleted T cells, or PBMCs supplied cDNA or gDNA.

The authors' processing: Estimated nucleated cell counts came from reference gene primer amplification. Sequencing was performed with immunoSEQ multiplex PCR; in TCRdb, only in-frame clones are kept and a portion is missing. The V and J calls and clone size were taken over from that table, and D and trimming were inferred from the DNA. This sample carries approximately 140,000 clones, 85% to 90% of them seen once, and the ten largest clones take around 15%. Germline V gene sequence: CDR1 ENHRY, CDR2 SYGVKD. This CDR3 has 15 residues. The V segment lost 3 bases and the J segment 7 bases; nucleotides outside the gene matches: 7.

The source of this sequence is a man between 18 and 29 years old with COVID-19, enrolled during active disease. The genes are TRBV10-3 and TRBJ1-3, with TRBD1 matching 9 bases. Sequenced sample: peripheral blood. CDR3 amino acids: CAISEQGALRNTIYF. CDR3 in DNA: TGTGCCATCAGTGAACAGGGGGCCCTCAGGAACACCATATATTTT.